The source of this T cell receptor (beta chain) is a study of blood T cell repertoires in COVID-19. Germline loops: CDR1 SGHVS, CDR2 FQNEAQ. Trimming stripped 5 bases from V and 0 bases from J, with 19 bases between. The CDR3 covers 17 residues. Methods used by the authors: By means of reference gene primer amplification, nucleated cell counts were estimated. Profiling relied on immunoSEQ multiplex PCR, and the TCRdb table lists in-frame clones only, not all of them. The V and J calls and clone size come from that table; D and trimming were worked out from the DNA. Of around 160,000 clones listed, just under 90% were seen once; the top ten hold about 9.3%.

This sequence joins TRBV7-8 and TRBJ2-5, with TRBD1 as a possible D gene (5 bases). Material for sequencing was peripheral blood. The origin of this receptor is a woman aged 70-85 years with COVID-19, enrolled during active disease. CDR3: CASSEIAGPKYQETQYF. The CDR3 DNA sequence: TGTGCCAGCAGCGAAATCGCAGGGCCCAAATACCAAGAGACCCAGTACTTC.